Here is one T cell receptor beta chain with its context. What it recognizes is unknown. The study ran the assay at deep level. Profiled with immunoSEQ multiplex PCR; TCRdb holds only in-frame clones, not every one. Of hundreds of thousands of clones in the sample, around 80% are singletons; the top ten hold around 12%. This record comes from a study of shared clonotypes between healthy human individuals. Study-wide context: The study enrolled two women and three men aged 18 to 49. Study observations and caveats: Owing to a small donor count, the genetic and exposure-history diversity represented was limited.

This CDR3 contains 13 residues. CDR1 SGHTA and CDR2 FQGNSA come from the germline V gene. Trimming removed 5 bases at V and 4 bases at J, with 10 bases between. V usage is TRBV7-2 and J usage is TRBJ2-3; D not certain. Material: PBMCs. This clonotype was obtained from a woman between 40 and 55 years old in good health. Some clones in this sample may be carry-over from other donors' samples. The CDR3 here is CASSPDLPDTQYF. For the CDR3, the DNA is TGTGCCAGCAGCCCAGACTTACCAGATACGCAGTATTTT.